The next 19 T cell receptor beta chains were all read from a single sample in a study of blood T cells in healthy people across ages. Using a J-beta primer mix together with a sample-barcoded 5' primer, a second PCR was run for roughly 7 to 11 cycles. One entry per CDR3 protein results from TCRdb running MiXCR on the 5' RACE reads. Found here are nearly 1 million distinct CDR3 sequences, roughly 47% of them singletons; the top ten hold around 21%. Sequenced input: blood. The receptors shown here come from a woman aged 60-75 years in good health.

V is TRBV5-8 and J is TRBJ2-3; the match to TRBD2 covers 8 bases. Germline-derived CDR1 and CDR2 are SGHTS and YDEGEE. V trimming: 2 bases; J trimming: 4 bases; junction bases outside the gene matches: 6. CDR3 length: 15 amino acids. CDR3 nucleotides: TGTGCCAGCAGCTTCGGCGGGGGGCCCGCAGATACGCAGTATTTT. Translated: CASSFGGGPADTQYF. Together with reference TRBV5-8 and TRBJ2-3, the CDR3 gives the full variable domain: EAGVTQSPTHLIKTRGQQATLRCSPISGHTSVYWYQQALGLGLQFLLWYDEGEERNRGNFPPRFSGRQFPNYSSELNVNALELEDSALYLCASSFGGGPADTQYFGPGTRLTVL.

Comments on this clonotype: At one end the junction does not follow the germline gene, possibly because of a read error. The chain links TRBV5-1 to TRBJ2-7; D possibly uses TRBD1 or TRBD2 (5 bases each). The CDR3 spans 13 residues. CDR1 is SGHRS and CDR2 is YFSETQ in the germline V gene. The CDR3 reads CTSSSSTGLEQYF. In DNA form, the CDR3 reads TGCACCAGCAGCTCATCCACAGGACTCGAGCAGTACTTC.

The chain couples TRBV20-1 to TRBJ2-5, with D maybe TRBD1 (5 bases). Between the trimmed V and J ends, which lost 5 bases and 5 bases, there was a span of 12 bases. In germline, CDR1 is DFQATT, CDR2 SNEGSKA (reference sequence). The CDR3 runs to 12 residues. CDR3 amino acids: CSALAGLETQYF. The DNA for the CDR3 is TGCAGTGCTTTGGCAGGGCTGGAGACCCAGTACTTC.

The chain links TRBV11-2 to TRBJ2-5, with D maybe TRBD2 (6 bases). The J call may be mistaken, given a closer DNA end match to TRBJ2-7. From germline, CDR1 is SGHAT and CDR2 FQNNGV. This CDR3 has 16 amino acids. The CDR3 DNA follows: TGTGCCAGCAGCTTAGGAGTGTCGGGGGACCCCTACGAGCAGTACTTC. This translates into CASSLGVSGDPYEQYF.

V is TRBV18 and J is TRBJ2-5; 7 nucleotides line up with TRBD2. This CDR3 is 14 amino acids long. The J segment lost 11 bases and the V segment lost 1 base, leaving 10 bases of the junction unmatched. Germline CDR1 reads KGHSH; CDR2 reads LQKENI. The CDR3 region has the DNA TGTGCCAGCTCACCACGGAGGACTAGGGATGAGCAGTACTTC. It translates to CASSPRRTRDEQYF.

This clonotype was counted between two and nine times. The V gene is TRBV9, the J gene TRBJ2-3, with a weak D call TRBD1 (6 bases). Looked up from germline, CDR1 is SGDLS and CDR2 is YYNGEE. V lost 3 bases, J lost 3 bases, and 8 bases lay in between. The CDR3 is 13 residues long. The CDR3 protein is CASSAQGTDTQYF. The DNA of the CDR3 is TGTGCCAGCAGCGCACAGGGAACAGATACGCAGTATTTT. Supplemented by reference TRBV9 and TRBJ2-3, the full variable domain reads DSGVTQTPKHLITATGQRVTLRCSPRSGDLSVYWYQQSLDQGLQFLIQYYNGEERAKGNILERFSAQQFPDLHSELNLSSLELGDSALYFCASSAQGTDTQYFGPGTRLTVL.

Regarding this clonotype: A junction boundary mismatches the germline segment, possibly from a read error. The CDR3 region has the DNA TGTAGTGCTCCCTGGGCGGGGATCTCCTACGAGCAGTACTTC. Translating it yields CSAPWAGISYEQYF. The V call is TRBV20-1, the J call TRBJ2-7, with D possibly matching TRBD2 (6 bases). Germline CDR1 is DFQATT and CDR2 is SNEGSKA (reference sequence). CDR3 size: 14 residues.

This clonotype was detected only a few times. Written as DNA, the CDR3 is TGTGCCAGCAGCACCCCGGATGGGAGCGGGAACTCTGCCTACGAGCAGTACTTC. Translation gives CASSTPDGSGNSAYEQYF. The chain links TRBV5-6 to TRBJ2-7; TRBD2 aligns across 7 bases. V lost 4 bases, J lost 2 bases, and 18 bases stayed unmatched. CDR3 length: 18 amino acids. CDR1 and CDR2 from the germline V gene are SGHDT and YYEEEE.

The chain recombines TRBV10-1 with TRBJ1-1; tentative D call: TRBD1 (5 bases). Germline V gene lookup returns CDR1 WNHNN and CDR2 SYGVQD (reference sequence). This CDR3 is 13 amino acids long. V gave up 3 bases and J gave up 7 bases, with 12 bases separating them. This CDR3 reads CASSDKGKNEAFF. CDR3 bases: TGCGCCAGCAGTGATAAGGGGAAGAATGAAGCTTTCTTT.

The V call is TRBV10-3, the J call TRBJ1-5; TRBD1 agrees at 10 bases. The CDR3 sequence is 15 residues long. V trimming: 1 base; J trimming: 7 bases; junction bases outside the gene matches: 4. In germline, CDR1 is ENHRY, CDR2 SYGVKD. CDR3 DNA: TGTGCCATCAGTGAGTTAGGACAGGGGGTACAGCCCCAGCATTTT. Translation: CAISELGQGVQPQHF.

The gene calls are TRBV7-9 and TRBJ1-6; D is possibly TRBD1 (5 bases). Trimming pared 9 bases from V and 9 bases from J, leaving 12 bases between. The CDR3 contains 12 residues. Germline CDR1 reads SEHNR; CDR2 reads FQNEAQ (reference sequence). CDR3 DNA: TGTGCCAGTTCCAGGGAGTCTTCACCCCTCCACTTT. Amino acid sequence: CASSRESSPLHF.

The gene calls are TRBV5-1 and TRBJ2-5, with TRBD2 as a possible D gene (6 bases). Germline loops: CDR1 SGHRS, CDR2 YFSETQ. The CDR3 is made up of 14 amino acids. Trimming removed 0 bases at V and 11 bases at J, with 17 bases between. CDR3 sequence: CASSLGREEGEQYF. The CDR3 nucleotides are TGCGCCAGCAGCTTGGGGCGTGAGGAGGGAGAGCAGTACTTC.

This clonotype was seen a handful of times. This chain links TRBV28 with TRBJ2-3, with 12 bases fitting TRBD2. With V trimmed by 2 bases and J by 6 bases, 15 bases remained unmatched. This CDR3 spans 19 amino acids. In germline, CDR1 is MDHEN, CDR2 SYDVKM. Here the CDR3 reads CASSLLAGGLDDLGDTQYF. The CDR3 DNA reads TGTGCCAGCAGTTTACTAGCGGGAGGGCTCGACGATTTGGGGGATACGCAGTATTTT.

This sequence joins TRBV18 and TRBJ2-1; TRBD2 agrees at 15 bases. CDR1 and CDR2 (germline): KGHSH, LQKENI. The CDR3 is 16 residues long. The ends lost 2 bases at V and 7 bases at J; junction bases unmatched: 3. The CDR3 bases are TGTGCCAGCTCACCAGGGACTAGCGGGAGGCAGAATGAGCAGTTCTTC. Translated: CASSPGTSGRQNEQFF.

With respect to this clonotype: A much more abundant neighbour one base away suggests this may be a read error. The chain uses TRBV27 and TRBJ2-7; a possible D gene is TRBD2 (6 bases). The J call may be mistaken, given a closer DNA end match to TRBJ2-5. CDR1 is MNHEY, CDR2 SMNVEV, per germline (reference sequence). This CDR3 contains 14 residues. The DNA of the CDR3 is TGTGCCAGCAGTGATATGACTAGCCAAGAGACCCAGTACTTC. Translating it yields CASSDMTSQETQYF.

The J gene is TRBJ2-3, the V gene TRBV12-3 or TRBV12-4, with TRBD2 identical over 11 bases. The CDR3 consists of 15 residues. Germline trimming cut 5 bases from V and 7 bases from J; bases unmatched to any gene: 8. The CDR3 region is CASSPSGRNIHTQYF. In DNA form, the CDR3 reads TGTGCCAGCAGTCCTAGCGGGAGGAACATTCATACGCAGTATTTT.

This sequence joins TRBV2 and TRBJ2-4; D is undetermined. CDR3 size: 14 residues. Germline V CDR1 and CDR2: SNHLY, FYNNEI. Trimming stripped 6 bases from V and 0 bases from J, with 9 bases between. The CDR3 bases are TGTGCCAGCAGACACCCACTAGCCAAAAACATTCAGTACTTC. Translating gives CASRHPLAKNIQYF.

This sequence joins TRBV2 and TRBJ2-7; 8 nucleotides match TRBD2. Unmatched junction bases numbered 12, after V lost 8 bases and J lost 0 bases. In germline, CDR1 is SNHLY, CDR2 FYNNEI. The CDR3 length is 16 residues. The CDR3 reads CASDLERESLSYEQYF. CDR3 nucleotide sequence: TGTGCCAGCGACCTAGAGCGGGAGTCCCTCTCCTACGAGCAGTACTTC.

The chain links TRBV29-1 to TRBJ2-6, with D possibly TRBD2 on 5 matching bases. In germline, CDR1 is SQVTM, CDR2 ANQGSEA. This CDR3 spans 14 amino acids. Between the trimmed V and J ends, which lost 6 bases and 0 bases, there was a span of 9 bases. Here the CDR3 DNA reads TGCAGCGTCGAACGGGACTCTGGGGCCAACGTCCTGACTTTC. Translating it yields CSVERDSGANVLTF.